This passage covers 10 T cell receptor beta chains from one sample sequenced in a study of T cells after yellow fever vaccination. MiXCR, applied by TCRdb to the 5' RACE reads, yields one record per CDR3 protein. Of about 320,000 distinct CDR3 sequences detected, over 8.5% appear once; the ten largest clones hold approximately 3.3%. The specimen comprised CD4+ T cells sorted from PBMCs, sampled 45 days after the yellow fever booster vaccination. Receptors originate from a man between 18 and 35 years old who received the YFV17D yellow fever vaccine.

This chain connects TRBV6-5 to TRBJ2-7; 12 nucleotides line up with TRBD1. Trimming removed 2 bases from V and 3 bases from J; junction bases left unmatched: 5. Germline-derived CDR1 and CDR2 are MNHEY and SVGAGI. This CDR3 region has 16 residues. CDR3 nucleotide sequence: TGTGCCAGCAGTTACGGGACAGGGGGCCTTGGCTACGAGCAGTACTTC. Protein product: CASSYGTGGLGYEQYF.

The DNA of the CDR3 is TGTGCCAGCAGGTTGGTCATTGGACAGCCCCAGCATTTT. Encoded protein: CASRLVIGQPQHF. The genes are TRBV6-1 and TRBJ1-5; D is unresolved. Germline V gene sequence: CDR1 MNHNS, CDR2 SASEGT. The CDR3 runs 13 residues. V was pared by 6 bases and J by 7 bases, with 13 bases between.

This clonotype was seen more than once but under ten times. The chain joins TRBV12-3 or TRBV12-4 to TRBJ1-2; D is uncertain. V lost 1 base and J 5 bases, leaving 11 bases between the germline ends. The CDR3 is 14 residues long. The CDR3 loop reads CASSLEGYGYGYTF. CDR3 nucleotides: TGTGCCAGCAGTTTAGAAGGGTACGGGTATGGCTACACCTTC.

This clonotype was counted between two and nine times. The chain couples TRBV4-2 to TRBJ2-4; 12 bases map to TRBD1. The CDR3 is 17 amino acids. CDR1 is LGHNA and CDR2 is YNFKEQ in the germline V gene. V gave up 3 bases and J gave up 5 bases; unmatched junction bases: 8. CDR3: CASSQAGTGGAENIQYF. CDR3 coding DNA: TGTGCCAGCAGCCAGGCTGGGACAGGGGGCGCCGAAAACATTCAGTACTTC.

A few counts support this clonotype. This rearrangement joins TRBV7-2 to TRBJ1-2; 9 bases are a match to TRBD1. V shed 4 bases and J 5 bases; nucleotides not matched to a gene: 8. Per germline, CDR1 SGHTA and CDR2 FQGNSA. CDR3 length equals 15 residues. The CDR3 region is CASSSNRGLGYGYTF. CDR3 bases: TGTGCCAGCAGCTCTAACAGGGGGCTGGGGTATGGCTACACCTTC.

In its sample, this clonotype was seen a few times. The J gene is TRBJ2-7, the V gene TRBV9, with D perhaps TRBD1 (5 bases). The germline V and J ends were trimmed by 0 bases and 3 bases, with 10 bases remaining between them. CDR1 and CDR2 (germline): SGDLS, YYNGEE. This CDR3 spans 14 amino acids. CDR3 amino acids: CASSVVPDNYEQYF. CDR3 nucleotides: TGTGCCAGCAGCGTAGTCCCGGACAACTACGAGCAGTACTTC.

In this sample, this clonotype turned up a few times. The rearrangement uses TRBV27 and TRBJ2-2; TRBD2 is a possible D gene (6 bases). V was shortened by 8 bases and J by 5 bases, with 21 bases between the two germline ends. This CDR3 region has 16 residues. Germline V lookup: CDR1 MNHEY, CDR2 SMNVEV (reference sequence). CDR3 residues: CASQKTGTRGTGELFF. DNA for the CDR3: TGTGCCAGCCAAAAAACCGGGACCCGGGGGACCGGGGAGCTGTTTTTT.

This clonotype was seen a few times. V and J are TRBV12-3 or TRBV12-4 and TRBJ2-3; D unclear. The CDR3 loop spans 14 amino acids. Trimming stripped 3 bases from V and 9 bases from J, with 16 bases between. CDR3 protein: CASSFGPSAGTQYF. The CDR3, as DNA: TGTGCCAGCAGTTTCGGACCGTCCGCCGGGACGCAGTATTTT.

The J gene is TRBJ2-7, the V gene TRBV6-6; weak D call: TRBD2 (7 bases). The germline gives CDR1 MNHNY, CDR2 SVGAGI (reference sequence). Trimming took off 0 bases at V and 0 bases at J, with 18 bases between the two ends. The CDR3 contains 18 residues. The CDR3 sequence is CASSYSKPGRGSSYEQYF. CDR3 nucleotide sequence: TGTGCCAGCAGTTACTCGAAACCGGGGAGGGGGAGCTCCTACGAGCAGTACTTC.

CDR3 in DNA: TGTGCCAGCTCACCACTGGGGCATAACACTGAAGCTTTCTTT. Its protein product is CASSPLGHNTEAFF. The chain links TRBV18 to TRBJ1-1, with D maybe TRBD1 (5 bases). V lost 1 base to trimming and J lost 2 bases, with 8 bases between them. The CDR3 contains 14 residues. From germline, CDR1 is KGHSH and CDR2 LQKENI.